Listed below are T cell receptor beta chains from one sample, sequenced in a study of OX40 agonist ivuxolimab in advanced cancers. Repertoires were generated with immunoSEQ multiplex PCR, while TCRdb's copy carries only in-frame clones and drops some. The table records just under 80,000 clones, over 75% of them present only once. The sequenced sample was CD4+ or CD8+ T cells sorted from blood, obtained in a trial of the OX40 agonist ivuxolimab. The receptors derive from an adult with an advanced solid tumor such as melanoma, head and neck, liver or kidney cancer. Each CDR3 is given with its conserved first and last residue. Rows give clone size only sometimes, using once, few, many, or a class for an expanded clone.

V	J	size	CDR3
TRBV15	TRBJ2-1	NA	CATSRDLAGSSYNEQFF
TRBV10-2	TRBJ2-7	once	CASNYNHEQYF
TRBV6-5	TRBJ2-2	NA	CASSYIAGGTGELFF
TRBV11-3	TRBJ2-1	NA	CASSFRKGWFF
TRBV5-1	TRBJ2-2	NA	CASSSGRLPNTGELFF
TRBV5-1	TRBJ2-3	NA	CASSFRQAGGPADTQYF
TRBV5-1	TRBJ2-3	NA	CASSLAGSDTQYF
TRBV6-4	TRBJ1-1	NA	CASSSSGTGRSEAFF
TRBV6-4	TRBJ2-1	NA	CASSDYPLTSGRGNEQFF
TRBV11-3	TRBJ2-7	NA	CASSHSGGVSSEQYF
TRBV6-5	TRBJ2-1	NA	CASSYVARGNEQFF
TRBV9	TRBJ2-5	NA	CASSVTGLAGGGTQYF
TRBV11-3	TRBJ1-3	NA	CASSLATRRGSGNTIYF
TRBV19	TRBJ1-1	NA	CASSITGPNTEAFF
TRBV21-1	TRBJ1-5	NA	CASSYSSNQPQHF
TRBV18	TRBJ1-1	NA	CASSPAGTVNTEAFF
TRBV29-1	TRBJ2-7	NA	CSVGGPIRNEQYF
TRBV21-1	TRBJ2-1	NA	CASSKGNRGSYNEQFF
TRBV4-1	TRBJ1-5	few	CASSQETDRGNQPQHF
TRBV10-3	TRBJ1-3	NA	CAITPSVSGNTIYF
TRBV6-5	TRBJ1-1	NA	CASSSKQVYGEAFF
TRBV30	TRBJ2-1	NA	CAWRRTSGSSYNEQFF
TRBV30	TRBJ1-1	NA	CAWRTGPNTEAFF
TRBV27	TRBJ2-3	few	CASSPRDRASTDTQYF
TRBV7-2	TRBJ2-1	NA	CASSLVAREQFF
TRBV18	TRBJ2-1	once	CASSKRTGGYNEQFF
TRBV29-1	TRBJ2-1	NA	CSVAASGIFNEQFF
TRBV5-4	TRBJ2-2	NA	CASSWAGTRFTGELFF
TRBV9	TRBJ1-5	NA	CASSRDSNQPQHF
TRBV5-1	TRBJ2-3	NA	CASSLAPGTATDTQYF
TRBV14	TRBJ2-3	NA	CASSHPGTDTQYF
TRBV11-2	NA	once	CASSLRGTGLFEQYF
TRBV28	TRBJ2-5	NA	CASRGNQGETQYF
TRBV7-9	TRBJ2-2	NA	CASRGGSNTGELFF
TRBV6-4	TRBJ2-2	NA	CASRSQLSTGELFF
TRBV18	TRBJ2-7	once	CASSLNSGTGGSGEQYF
TRBV7-6	TRBJ2-1	NA	CASSLRDSSNNEQFF
TRBV19	TRBJ1-1	NA	CASSIKGSTEAFF
TRBV4-1	TRBJ2-7	NA	CASSQESQGGYEQYF
TRBV15	TRBJ1-1	NA	CATSRDRGNTEAFF
TRBV6-1	TRBJ2-6	NA	CASREQGAQGANVLTF
TRBV25-1	TRBJ2-1	NA	CASSEFFRGKYNEQFF
TRBV11-2	TRBJ2-1	NA	CASSLGTTNEQFF
TRBV6-6	TRBJ1-2	NA	CASRSGGANGYTF
TRBV27	TRBJ1-2	NA	CASSPTFGQGYGYTF
TRBV10-2	TRBJ2-1	NA	CASTPSGSSYNEQFF
TRBV5-4	TRBJ1-2	NA	CASSFRQGNYGYTF
TRBV28	TRBJ1-5	NA	CASSFLGHRNNQPQHF
TRBV19	TRBJ1-2	NA	CASSPPTGLYGYTF
TRBV11-3	TRBJ2-1	NA	CASSLGDRGLFF
TRBV19	TRBJ1-5	NA	CASTQRGGQRANHQPQHF
TRBV11-2	TRBJ2-1	NA	CASSLALGASNEQFF
TRBV6-1	TRBJ1-3	once	CASMTGGSGNTIYF
TRBV19	TRBJ1-5	NA	CASKSTDTQPQHF
TRBV7-2	TRBJ2-5	NA	CASSRAPSSGETQYF